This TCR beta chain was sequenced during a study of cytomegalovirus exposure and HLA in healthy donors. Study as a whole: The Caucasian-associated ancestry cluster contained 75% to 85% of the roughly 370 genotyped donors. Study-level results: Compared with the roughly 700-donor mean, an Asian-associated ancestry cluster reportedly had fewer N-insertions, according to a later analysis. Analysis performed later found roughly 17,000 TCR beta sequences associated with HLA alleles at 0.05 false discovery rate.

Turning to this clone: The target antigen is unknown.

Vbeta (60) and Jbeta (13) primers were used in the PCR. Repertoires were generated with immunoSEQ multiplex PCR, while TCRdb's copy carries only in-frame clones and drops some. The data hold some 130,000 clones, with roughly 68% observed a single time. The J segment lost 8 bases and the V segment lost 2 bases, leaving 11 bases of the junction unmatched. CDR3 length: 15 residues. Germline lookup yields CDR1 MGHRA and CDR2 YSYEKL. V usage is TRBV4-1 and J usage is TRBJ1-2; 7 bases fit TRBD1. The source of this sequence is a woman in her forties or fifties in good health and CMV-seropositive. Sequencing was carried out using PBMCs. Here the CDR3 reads CASSQRQGSPRGYTF. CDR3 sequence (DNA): TGCGCCAGCAGCCAAAGACAGGGCTCCCCGCGGGGCTACACCTTC.